These 20 T cell receptor beta chains were all obtained from the same sample, sequenced in a study of T cells in localized non-small cell lung cancer. The data were produced by immunoSEQ multiplex PCR, yet TCRdb's version contains in-frame clones alone and is incomplete. The sample records around 91,000 clones, roughly 87% being singletons. Sequencing used peripheral blood, obtained before any cancer treatment. The receptors here all came from a man aged 40 to 70 with stage I squamous cell lung carcinoma.

The chain employs TRBV7-2 and TRBJ1-5; TRBD1 is a possible D gene (5 bases). From germline, CDR1 is SGHTA and CDR2 FQGNSA. Deletions cut 3 bases from V and 4 bases from J, with 13 bases between. The CDR3 sequence is 15 residues long. DNA of the CDR3: TGTGCCAGCAGCTTTTACCAGGGTGGGAATCAGCCCCAGCATTTT. It is translated as CASSFYQGGNQPQHF.

This chain's CDR3 is CASSQVGRRGYTF. Here the CDR3 DNA reads TGCGCCAGCAGCCAAGTAGGAAGGCGGGGCTACACCTTC. The genes are TRBV4-1 and TRBJ1-2, with D uncertain. The V gene's germline CDR1 is MGHRA and CDR2 YSYEKL. The V end lost 1 base, the J end lost 8 bases, and 11 bases lay between the germline ends. The CDR3 is 13 amino acids.

There are a few counts of this clone. The rearrangement uses TRBV7-9 and TRBJ1-2, with a weak D call TRBD1 (5 bases). Deletions cut 1 base from V and 7 bases from J, with 13 bases between. CDR1 and CDR2 from the germline V gene are SEHNR and FQNEAQ (reference sequence). This CDR3 spans 14 amino acids. The CDR3 here is CASSLDARVGGYTF. CDR3 in DNA: TGTGCCAGCAGCTTAGATGCCAGGGTGGGTGGCTACACCTTC.

The rearrangement uses TRBV2 and TRBJ2-3; 9 bases agree with TRBD2. The ends lost 8 bases at V and 2 bases at J; junction bases unmatched: 8. The V gene's germline CDR1 is SNHLY and CDR2 FYNNEI. This CDR3 spans 15 amino acids. DNA of the CDR3: TGTGCCAGCCGGCCTAGCGGGGTGAACACAGATACGCAGTATTTT. As protein: CASRPSGVNTDTQYF.

The chain carries TRBV7-2 and TRBJ2-3, with D hard to call. V dropped 1 base and J dropped 4 bases, with 6 bases sitting between them. This CDR3 has 13 amino acids. The germline V gene has CDR1 SGHTA and CDR2 FQGNSA. Here the CDR3 DNA reads TGTGCCAGCAGCTTAGATTGGGCAGATACGCAGTATTTT. The encoded protein is CASSLDWADTQYF.

The CDR3 region has the DNA TGCGCCAGCAGCTTGGAGTGGACAGGGGGATTTCTTTCTGGCTACACCTTC. This codes for CASSLEWTGGFLSGYTF. The J gene is TRBJ1-2, the V gene TRBV5-1; 10 bases are shared with TRBD1. The CDR3 is 17 amino acids. V shed 0 bases and J 7 bases; nucleotides not matched to a gene: 12. CDR1 is SGHRS and CDR2 is YFSETQ in the germline V gene.

The chain has TRBV6-6 and TRBJ1-5; 7 bases align to TRBD1. V shed 5 bases and J 7 bases; nucleotides not matched to a gene: 5. The germline CDR1 and CDR2 sequences are MNHNY and SVGAGI (reference sequence). The CDR3 covers 13 residues. This chain's CDR3 is CASSPGGSQPQHF. The CDR3 DNA is TGTGCCAGCAGTCCAGGGGGGTCCCAGCCCCAGCATTTT.

The CDR3 loop is CASSFSHTLDSPLHF. CDR3 in DNA: TGTGCCAGCAGCTTTAGCCATACTCTAGATTCACCCCTCCACTTT. This chain connects TRBV7-6 to TRBJ1-6; no firm D call. V lost 3 bases and J lost 8, with 14 bases in between. In germline, CDR1 is SGHVS, CDR2 FNYEAQ. This CDR3 contains 15 residues.

J is TRBJ1-2 and V is TRBV30, with no clear D. The germline CDR1 and CDR2 sequences are GTSNPN and SVGIG (reference sequence). The CDR3 runs to 17 residues. The V gene lost 2 bases and the J gene lost 2 bases, with 21 bases spanning the gap. The CDR3 sequence is CAWSIRWVGSPNYGYTF. CDR3 bases: TGTGCCTGGAGTATTAGGTGGGTGGGGAGCCCCAACTATGGCTACACCTTC.

This rearrangement joins TRBV5-4 to TRBJ1-3; TRBD1 agrees at 7 bases. Trimming took 4 bases from V and 0 from J; bases not matched to a gene: 7. Germline V CDR1 and CDR2: SGHNT, YYREEE (reference sequence). There are 16 residues in the CDR3. The CDR3 DNA reads as TGTGCCAGCAGCCTGGGGACAGCCAACTCTGGAAACACCATATATTTT. Its protein is CASSLGTANSGNTIYF.

The chain combines TRBV5-1 with TRBJ2-1, with D perhaps matching TRBD1 (5 bases). V was clipped by 0 bases and J by 4 bases, with 11 bases between them. The germline gives CDR1 SGHRS, CDR2 YFSETQ. The CDR3 loop spans 15 amino acids. The CDR3 DNA follows: TGCGCCAGCAGCTTGGTTAGGGGTTCGTACAATGAGCAGTTCTTC. It encodes CASSLVRGSYNEQFF.

The rearrangement uses TRBV9 and TRBJ1-6, with a tentative D call TRBD1 (5 bases). The length of the CDR3 is 13 residues. The V gene lost 0 bases and the J gene lost 8 bases, with 6 bases spanning the gap. Germline-derived CDR1 and CDR2 are SGDLS and YYNGEE. As DNA, the CDR3 is TGTGCCAGCAGCGTAGGGGGGGATTCACCCCTCCACTTT. Translation gives CASSVGGDSPLHF. Together with reference TRBV9 and TRBJ1-6, the CDR3 gives the full variable domain: DSGVTQTPKHLITATGQRVTLRCSPRSGDLSVYWYQQSLDQGLQFLIQYYNGEERAKGNILERFSAQQFPDLHSELNLSSLELGDSALYFCASSVGGDSPLHFGNGTRLTVT.

V is TRBV6-5 and J is TRBJ2-1; 12 bases align to TRBD2. Germline loops: CDR1 MNHEY, CDR2 SVGAGI. The CDR3 sequence is 16 residues long. J lost 8 bases, V lost 2 bases, and 7 bases had no gene match. In DNA, the CDR3 is TGTGCCAGCAGTTACCAGGGGACTAGCGGGCCATATGAGCAGTTCTTC. This codes for CASSYQGTSGPYEQFF.

This clone was seen only a few times. This chain links TRBV6-1 with TRBJ1-2, with D possibly TRBD1 on 5 matching bases. CDR1 is MNHNS, CDR2 SASEGT, per germline. The length of the CDR3 is 12 residues. Trimming pared 10 bases from V and 6 bases from J, leaving 15 bases between. For the CDR3, the DNA is TGTGCCACCTCTCTTGGGGGGGATGGCTACACCTTC. It is translated as CATSLGGDGYTF.

The gene calls are TRBV30 and TRBJ1-4, with 7 bases matching TRBD1. This CDR3 is built from 13 residues. The germline V gene has CDR1 GTSNPN and CDR2 SVGIG (reference sequence). J was trimmed by 7 bases and V by 0 bases; bases with no gene match: 2. The chain's CDR3 is CAWSVQGREKLFF. In DNA form, the CDR3 reads TGTGCCTGGAGTGTACAGGGGCGTGAAAAACTGTTTTTT.

The chain combines TRBV9 with TRBJ2-3; TRBD2 might be the D (6 bases). This CDR3 spans 14 amino acids. V was cut by 0 bases and J by 8 bases, with 13 bases left in between. Germline V gives CDR1 SGDLS, CDR2 YYNGEE. The CDR3 is CASSVVDYLGTQYF. The CDR3 DNA sequence: TGTGCCAGCAGCGTAGTGGACTACCTAGGTACGCAGTATTTT.

In DNA, the CDR3 is TGTGCCAGCAGCTTAGTATTAGGGGGTTCAGGCTACACCTTC. Protein sequence: CASSLVLGGSGYTF. The V gene is TRBV7-8, the J gene TRBJ1-2; possibly TRBD1 for D (6 bases). This CDR3 spans 14 amino acids. Germline V gene sequence: CDR1 SGHVS, CDR2 FQNEAQ. Trimming removed 1 base from V and 8 bases from J, with 14 bases in between.

The J gene is TRBJ2-4, the V gene TRBV6-5; no definite D call. This CDR3 is built from 16 residues. V lost 3 bases, J lost 0 bases, and 12 bases lay in between. Germline CDR1 and CDR2: MNHEY and SVGAGI. The CDR3 sequence: CASSYKSFLAKNIQYF. CDR3 DNA: TGTGCCAGCAGTTATAAATCTTTTCTAGCCAAAAACATTCAGTACTTC.

The chain recombines TRBV29-1 with TRBJ1-1, with no clear D. CDR1 is SQVTM and CDR2 is ANQGSEA in the germline V gene. The V end was cut by 6 bases, the J end by 1 base, with 3 bases between. This CDR3 is built from 10 residues. Here the CDR3 DNA reads TGCAGCGTACAGAACACTGAAGCTTTCTTT. Its protein product is CSVQNTEAFF.

The chain combines TRBV2 with TRBJ2-3, with TRBD2 matching 16 bases. The CDR3 consists of 14 residues. Germline V gene data show CDR1 as SNHLY and CDR2 as FYNNEI. The trim removed 3 bases at V and 10 bases at J, leaving 1 base unmatched. The CDR3 protein is CASSEGTSGGAQYF. DNA of the CDR3: TGTGCCAGCAGTGAGGGGACTAGCGGGGGGGCGCAGTATTTT.